This TCR beta chain was sequenced for a study of blood T cell repertoires in COVID-19. Profiled with immunoSEQ multiplex PCR; TCRdb holds only in-frame clones, not every one. The repertoire holds 110,000 or so clones, about 86% seen once, with less than 45% in the top ten. The CDR3 runs to 15 residues. The germline CDR1 and CDR2 sequences are SGHNT and YYREEE (reference sequence). Trimming took 4 bases from V and 3 from J; bases not matched to a gene: 7. The sequencing sample was made of peripheral blood. The genes are TRBV5-4 and TRBJ2-7; 10 bases agree with TRBD2. The sequence derives from a man older than 75 with acute or convalescent COVID-19. In nucleotides, the CDR3 is TGTGCCAGCAGCCCGGCAGCTAGCGGGAGCTACGAGCAGTACTTC. Protein product: CASSPAASGSYEQYF.